This TCR beta chain was recorded in a study of shared clonotypes between healthy human individuals. About this clone: Its antigen is still unknown.

The germline V and J ends were trimmed by 5 bases and 4 bases, with 9 bases remaining between them. Germline V gene lookup returns CDR1 WNHNN and CDR2 SYGVQD (reference sequence). This CDR3 region has 12 residues. Study findings and constraints: Although depth was large, rarefaction showed that sequencing of the sorted subsets was incomplete. A reduction in generation probabilities was seen for non-shared clonotypes relative to those shared by all four donors.

Sorted-subset replicate PCR reactions were performed with about 190 ng DNA, corresponding to roughly 27,000 T cell genomes. Original processing notes: For the immunoSEQ data, sequences were junction-only without quality scores, so filtering differed. Repertoires were generated with immunoSEQ multiplex PCR, while TCRdb's copy carries only in-frame clones and drops some. For V, J and clone size, that table is used; D and trimming come from the DNA. The data contain a few hundred thousand clones, 65% of them singletons. The rearrangement links TRBV10-1 to TRBJ2-7, with no clear D. This TCR was recovered from a man aged 25 to 45 in good health. Specimen: memory CD4+ T cells sorted from blood. As for subset: CD45RA-negative fraction. The CDR3 loop is CASSPDLYEQYF. The DNA of the CDR3 is TGCGCCAGCAGTCCAGACTTATACGAGCAGTACTTC.